Sequencing of this T cell receptor (beta chain) was carried out in a study of T-cell reconstitution after alpha-beta-depleted transplantation in children. Remarks on this clonotype: This clone may be a read error of a much larger clone one base away.

A TCRbeta library incorporating unique molecular identifiers was prepared. MiXCR was run by TCRdb on the PCR reads, yielding one entry per CDR3 protein. Of some 240,000 distinct CDR3 sequences listed, 9.7% are singletons. The CDR3 has 15 amino acids. This TCR came from a human donor who donated a stem cell graft to a child with SCID. The sequences come from PBMCs from the stem cell graft donor, collected from the stem cell graft. The chain couples TRBV12-3 or TRBV12-4 to TRBJ2-5; 7 positions match TRBD2. CDR3 nucleotide sequence: TGTGCCAGCAGTTTTTGGGGGGGGGAAAAGGAGACCCCGTACTTC. As protein: CASSFWGGEKETPYF.